This T cell receptor (beta chain) was observed in a study of cytomegalovirus exposure and HLA in healthy donors. PCR involved 60 Vbeta and 13 Jbeta primers. Clones were sequenced by immunoSEQ multiplex PCR, and TCRdb holds only the in-frame ones, with some missing. The sample holds 120,000 to 150,000 clones, around 86% seen once. The trim removed 5 bases at V and 7 bases at J, leaving 11 bases unmatched. The germline V gene encodes CDR1 SGHAT and CDR2 FQNNGV. The CDR3 totals 14 residues. The V and J genes are TRBV11-2 and TRBJ2-7, with 7 bases lining up with TRBD2. The sequencing input was PBMCs. The sequence was obtained from a woman under 40 in good health and CMV-seronegative. CDR3 residues: CASSELALSREQYF. In DNA form, the CDR3 reads TGTGCCAGCAGCGAACTAGCGCTCTCCCGGGAGCAGTACTTC.